A selection of T cell receptor beta chains follows, all from one sample in a study of blood T cell repertoires in COVID-19. Repertoires were generated with immunoSEQ multiplex PCR, while TCRdb's copy carries only in-frame clones and drops some. This table holds some 330,000 clones, 92% found once. What was sequenced was PBMCs or T cells enriched from blood (not recorded which). The receptors derive from a woman aged 25 to 39 who had recovered from COVID-19. Both conserved end residues are part of each CDR3. D genes are given only for firm matches. The size of a clone is reported for some rows only, either as once, few or many, or as a class for expanded clones.

TRBV7-9	few	TRBJ2-2	TRBD1	CASSLAETGGSTGELFF	TGTGCCAGCAGCTTAGCTGAGACAGGGGGAAGTACCGGGGAGCTGTTTTTT
TRBV20-1	NA	TRBJ2-1	NA	CSAWLYNEQFF	TGCAGTGCGTGGCTCTACAATGAGCAGTTCTTC
TRBV7-3	NA	TRBJ2-7	TRBD1	CASSLNPTGAYEQYF	TGTGCCAGCAGCTTAAACCCTACAGGGGCCTACGAGCAGTACTTC
TRBV19	NA	TRBJ1-5	NA	CASTPRAIGNQPQHF	TGTGCCAGTACCCCCCGTGCTATTGGCAATCAGCCCCAGCATTTT
TRBV6-5	NA	TRBJ1-1	TRBD1	CASIINRGRGTEAFF	TGTGCCAGCATAATAAACAGGGGGCGAGGAACTGAAGCTTTCTTT
TRBV2	NA	TRBJ2-1	TRBD2	CASSDLGEGYNEQFF	TGTGCCAGCAGTGACTTGGGGGAGGGCTACAATGAGCAGTTCTTC
TRBV5-1	NA	TRBJ2-7	NA	CASSLEREQYF	TGCGCCAGCAGCTTGGAGCGCGAGCAGTACTTC
TRBV7-6	NA	TRBJ2-5	TRBD2	CASSLLTSGQETQYF	TGTGCCAGCAGCCTACTGACTAGCGGTCAAGAGACCCAGTACTTC
TRBV11-2	NA	TRBJ2-1	TRBD2	CASSLSGAGNEQFF	TGTGCCAGCAGCTTAAGCGGGGCCGGGAATGAGCAGTTCTTC
TRBV7-3	few	TRBJ2-2	TRBD2	CASSSLGGSSTGELFF	TGTGCCAGCAGCTCCCTAGGCGGGAGTAGTACCGGGGAGCTGTTTTTT
TRBV29-1	NA	TRBJ1-1	TRBD1	CSAARQGVNTEAFF	TGCAGCGCGGCCCGACAGGGTGTGAACACTGAAGCTTTCTTT
TRBV4-3	NA	TRBJ2-7	NA	CASSQGKLESSDEQYF	TGCGCCAGCAGCCAAGGGAAACTAGAATCATCTGACGAGCAGTACTTC
TRBV11-2	NA	TRBJ1-3	NA	CASSVQGLAGNTIYF	TGTGCCAGCAGCGTACAGGGATTGGCTGGAAACACCATATATTTT
TRBV18	once	TRBJ1-5	NA	CASSPWEVSNQPQHF	TGTGCCAGCTCACCATGGGAGGTTAGCAATCAGCCCCAGCATTTT
TRBV7-3	NA	TRBJ1-3	NA	CASSLTGFYGNTIYF	TGTGCCAGCAGCTTAACCGGGTTTTACGGAAACACCATATATTTT
TRBV6-4	once	TRBJ2-1	TRBD1	CATPPQRQGGRNEQFF	TGTGCCACCCCACCGCAAAGACAGGGTGGGCGGAATGAGCAGTTCTTC
TRBV4-1	NA	TRBJ2-7	TRBD1	CASSLGTEEQYF	TGCGCCAGCAGCCTCGGGACAGAGGAGCAGTACTTC
TRBV28	NA	TRBJ2-1	TRBD2	CASSPPAGGGEQFF	TGTGCCAGCAGTCCCCCAGCGGGAGGGGGGGAGCAGTTCTTC
TRBV28	NA	TRBJ1-1	TRBD1	CASSLIGTGVSRATEAFF	TGTGCCAGCAGTTTAATCGGGACAGGGGTGAGCCGGGCCACTGAAGCTTTCTTT
TRBV27	NA	TRBJ2-7	TRBD1	CATALTGGVYEQYF	TGTGCCACCGCTTTGACAGGGGGTGTCTACGAGCAGTACTTC
TRBV19	NA	TRBJ2-5	NA	CASSGSSARETQYF	TGTGCCAGTAGTGGGTCCTCTGCCAGGGAGACCCAGTACTTC
TRBV4-1	NA	TRBJ2-7	TRBD2	CASSQAVNLAGGPYEQYF	TGCGCCAGCAGCCAAGCCGTAAACCTAGCGGGAGGGCCGTACGAGCAGTACTTC
TRBV18	once	TRBJ1-2	NA	CASSPPSHTPYGYTF	TGTGCCAGCTCACCACCTTCTCACACCCCATATGGCTACACCTTC
TRBV28	NA	TRBJ1-6	NA	CASSSQGSPLHF	TGTGCCAGCAGTTCACAGGGATCACCCCTCCACTTT
TRBV28	NA	TRBJ2-3	TRBD2	CATRPGTSDGDTQYF	TGTGCCACCCGACCCGGGACTAGCGACGGAGATACGCAGTATTTT
TRBV3-1/TRBV3-2	NA	TRBJ2-1	TRBD2	CASSQTAFSGVSKFF	TGTGCCAGCAGCCAAACAGCTTTTAGCGGGGTCAGTAAGTTCTTC
TRBV4-1	NA	TRBJ1-4	NA	CASSQAHIRTNEKLFF	TGCGCCAGCAGCCAAGCCCATATCCGGACTAATGAAAAACTGTTTTTT
TRBV29-1	NA	TRBJ1-1	NA	CSATGGGPNTEAFF	TGCAGCGCTACCGGCGGAGGGCCTAACACTGAAGCTTTCTTT
TRBV27	NA	TRBJ1-1	NA	CASRSGVRNTEAFF	TGTGCCAGCCGGTCGGGGGTACGGAACACTGAAGCTTTCTTT
TRBV6-6	NA	TRBJ1-1	NA	CASSPRGRTEAFF	TGTGCCAGCAGTCCAAGGGGCCGCACTGAAGCTTTCTTT
TRBV7-3	NA	TRBJ2-7	TRBD1	CASSFQGAQEQYF	TGTGCCAGCAGCTTCCAGGGGGCACAAGAGCAGTACTTC
TRBV7-3	once	TRBJ2-2	NA	CASSLSPLNQIGSKGGELFF	TGTGCCAGCAGCTTAAGCCCCTTGAATCAGATCGGGAGCAAGGGCGGGGAGCTGTTTTTT
TRBV4-1	NA	TRBJ1-6	TRBD1	CASSHQGQGGGYSPLHF	TGCGCCAGCAGCCATCAGGGACAGGGAGGCGGATACTCACCCCTCCACTTT
TRBV12-3/TRBV12-4	NA	TRBJ1-5	TRBD1	CASGGTSQPQHF	TGTGCATCAGGGGGGACATCCCAGCCCCAGCATTTT
TRBV6-2/TRBV6-3	NA	TRBJ2-7	TRBD2	CASSSTGGGSGYEQYF	TGTGCCAGCAGCTCTACGGGTGGCGGGAGTGGGTACGAGCAGTACTTC
TRBV7-9	NA	TRBJ2-5	TRBD1	CASSLGQGPETQYF	TGTGCCAGCAGCTTGGGACAGGGACCCGAGACCCAGTACTTC
TRBV7-3	NA	TRBJ2-3	NA	CASSLRGAQNVDTQYF	TGTGCCAGCAGCTTAAGGGGAGCCCAGAATGTAGATACGCAGTATTTT
TRBV6-2/TRBV6-3	NA	TRBJ1-5	TRBD1	CASSPTGGGQPQHF	TGTGCCAGCAGTCCGACAGGGGGCGGTCAGCCCCAGCATTTT
TRBV19	NA	TRBJ2-3	TRBD2	CASSILLVREGRIMGTDTQYF	TGTGCCAGTAGTATTTTGTTGGTGCGGGAGGGCCGCATCATGGGCACAGATACGCAGTATTTT
TRBV19	NA	TRBJ2-3	NA	CASSTGDTQYF	TGTGCCAGTAGTACGGGAGATACGCAGTATTTT
TRBV13	NA	TRBJ1-1	NA	CASSPTAAGTEAFF	TGTGCCAGCAGTCCTACCGCGGCCGGCACTGAAGCTTTCTTT
TRBV5-1	NA	TRBJ1-6	TRBD1	CASSFATGPDSPLHF	TGCGCCAGCAGCTTCGCGACAGGGCCAGATTCACCCCTCCACTTT
TRBV28	once	TRBJ1-1	NA	CASSLGGGRTEAFF	TGTGCCAGCAGTTTGGGGGGGGGCAGGACTGAAGCTTTCTTT
TRBV2	NA	TRBJ2-7	NA	CASINPGGYEQYF	TGTGCCAGCATCAATCCCGGTGGTTACGAGCAGTACTTC
TRBV24-1	NA	TRBJ2-1	TRBD2	CATSDLGSGMVNEQFF	TGTGCCACCAGTGATTTGGGTAGCGGGATGGTAAATGAGCAGTTCTTC
TRBV7-3	NA	TRBJ2-5	TRBD1	CASSLAGTGKETQYF	TGTGCCAGCAGCTTAGCCGGGACAGGGAAAGAGACCCAGTACTTC
TRBV20-1	NA	TRBJ2-4	NA	CSALPGGIQYF	TGCAGTGCCCTCCCCGGGGGCATTCAGTACTTC
TRBV6-2/TRBV6-3	NA	TRBJ1-2	NA	CASSYSTRPNYYGYTF	TGTGCCAGCAGTTACTCTACTCGTCCGAATTACTATGGCTACACCTTC
TRBV9	NA	TRBJ2-3	NA	CASSVTGFSTDTQYF	TGTGCCAGCAGCGTAACAGGATTTAGCACAGATACGCAGTATTTT
TRBV15	NA	TRBJ1-5	NA	CATSRGPPSSNQPQHF	TGTGCCACCAGCAGGGGGCCACCTAGTAGCAATCAGCCCCAGCATTTT
TRBV12-3/TRBV12-4	NA	TRBJ2-1	TRBD1	CASRQGNYNEQFF	TGTGCCAGCAGACAGGGGAACTACAATGAGCAGTTCTTC
TRBV30	once	TRBJ1-5	NA	CAWSAYSNQPQHF	TGTGCCTGGAGTGCTTATAGCAATCAGCCCCAGCATTTT
TRBV19	NA	TRBJ2-5	TRBD2	CASSRGGRETQYF	TGTGCCAGTAGTCGGGGGGGCCGGGAGACCCAGTACTTC
TRBV5-6	NA	TRBJ1-1	TRBD1	CASSSWTGAFGAFF	TGTGCCAGCAGCTCGTGGACAGGCGCCTTCGGGGCTTTCTTT